These 11 T cell receptor beta chains share one sample of origin, sequenced in a study of shared T cell receptors in the human thymus. Sequenced by immunoSEQ multiplex PCR; TCRdb stores in-frame clones only, minus some. The sample has about 540,000 clones; about 80% are singletons. Separately, the same data were catalogued under a study of human thymus T cells.

Sequenced sample: thymocytes. These receptors were collected from a boy under two years old with a congenital heart defect.

This clone has just a few counts. V is TRBV11-2 and J is TRBJ2-7; 8 nucleotides align to TRBD1. After removal of 1 base from V and 4 bases from J, the junction contained 9 bases not matched to a gene. The V gene's germline CDR1 is SGHAT and CDR2 FQNNGV. The CDR3 has 16 residues. CDR3 sequence reads: CASSLARTGKGYEQYF. The CDR3 nucleotides are TGTGCCAGCAGCTTAGCCAGGACAGGGAAAGGTTACGAGCAGTACTTC.

CDR3 sequence reads: CASKILRDGYTF. The CDR3 DNA sequence: TGTGCCAGCAAAATCCTCAGGGATGGCTACACCTTC. The chain joins TRBV6-6 to TRBJ1-2, with a weak D call TRBD1 (5 bases). The V gene's germline CDR1 is MNHNY and CDR2 SVGAGI (reference sequence). V was pared by 7 bases and J by 6 bases, with 12 bases between. The CDR3 has 12 residues.

This chain links TRBV11-3 with TRBJ1-1; D not certain. This CDR3 is built from 12 residues. Germline CDR1 SGHNT, CDR2 YENEEA. Trimming took 7 bases from V and 1 from J, leaving 7 bases between them. CDR3 coding DNA: TGTGCCAGCACGGCAGGGAACACTGAAGCTTTCTTT. Translated, it gives CASTAGNTEAFF.

V is TRBV5-1 and J is TRBJ2-6; no firm D call. The CDR3 runs to 16 residues. The V end was cut by 4 bases, the J end by 0 bases, with 11 bases between. The germline gives CDR1 SGHRS, CDR2 YFSETQ. DNA for the CDR3: TGCGCCAGCAGCCAACCCCGGGTCTCTGGGGCCAACGTCCTGACTTTC. It translates to CASSQPRVSGANVLTF. Full variable domain (missing parts from reference TRBV5-1 and TRBJ2-6): KAGVTQTPRYLIKTRGQQVTLSCSPISGHRSVSWYQQTPGQGLQFLFEYFSETQRNKGNFPGRFSGRQFSNSRSEMNVSTLELGDSALYLCASSQPRVSGANVLTFGAGSRLTVL.

The sample holds one count of this clone. J is TRBJ2-3 and V is TRBV27, with TRBD2 matching 13 bases. In germline, CDR1 is MNHEY, CDR2 SMNVEV (reference sequence). With 2 bases clipped from V and 5 bases from J, the junction kept 10 bases outside the gene matches. This CDR3 spans 18 amino acids. The DNA for the CDR3 is TGTGCCAGCAGTTTAGGTCCGGGACTAGCGGGAAGGGTAGATACGCAGTATTTT. Protein: CASSLGPGLAGRVDTQYF.

The chain has TRBV29-1 and TRBJ2-7; a possible D gene is TRBD2 (6 bases). Germline-derived CDR1 and CDR2 are SQVTM and ANQGSEA. The CDR3 has 11 amino acids. The germline V and J ends were trimmed by 7 bases and 3 bases, with 10 bases remaining between them. CDR3 nucleotide sequence: TGCAGCGCCGGGAGTTTCTACGAGCAGTACTTC. This encodes CSAGSFYEQYF.

The V and J genes are TRBV14 and TRBJ1-2; D is undetermined. Trimming cost V 0 bases and J 2 bases, with 13 bases left between them. The CDR3 extends over 16 amino acids. Germline V gene sequence: CDR1 SGHDN, CDR2 FVKESK. The CDR3 region is CASSQDAGGLNYGYTF. The CDR3 DNA reads TGTGCCAGCAGCCAAGACGCCGGAGGGTTAAACTATGGCTACACCTTC.

The rearrangement links TRBV4-2 to TRBJ1-5, with no clear D. The CDR3 extends over 19 amino acids. V gave up 0 bases and J gave up 0 bases, with 18 bases separating them. The germline V gene encodes CDR1 LGHNA and CDR2 YNFKEQ. This CDR3 is CASSQEIPPEAYSNQPQHF. The CDR3 coding sequence is TGTGCCAGCAGCCAAGAAATCCCTCCCGAGGCTTATAGCAATCAGCCCCAGCATTTT.

The chain couples TRBV11-3 to TRBJ2-7; 12 nucleotides agree with TRBD1. V dropped 5 bases and J dropped 5; count of bases not matched to a gene: 7. The CDR3 totals 15 residues. From germline, CDR1 is SGHNT and CDR2 YENEEA. The CDR3 here is CASSPTGQGAHEQYF. DNA for the CDR3: TGTGCCAGCAGCCCTACGGGACAGGGGGCTCACGAGCAGTACTTC.

This chain joins TRBV27 and TRBJ2-3, with a weak D call TRBD1 (5 bases). This CDR3 is 16 amino acids long. Trimming left V 5 bases short and J 2 bases short, with 17 bases between. CDR1 and CDR2 from the germline V gene are MNHEY and SMNVEV (reference sequence). The CDR3 here is CASSPDRDSYTDTQYF. As DNA, the CDR3 is TGTGCCAGCAGTCCCGACCGAGACAGTTACACAGATACGCAGTATTTT.

The V call is TRBV11-2, the J call TRBJ1-1, with D perhaps matching TRBD1 (6 bases). Germline V gives CDR1 SGHAT, CDR2 FQNNGV. Trimming removed 1 base at V and 0 bases at J, with 18 bases between. The length of the CDR3 is 18 residues. In DNA form, the CDR3 reads TGTGCCAGCAGCTTAGGGGCTTATTGGGGGCCCGTGAACACTGAAGCTTTCTTT. It encodes CASSLGAYWGPVNTEAFF.